One and the same sample provided the 8 T cell receptor beta chains below, sequenced in a study of response to subunit inactivated influenza vaccine (dated by TCRdb to 2016 to 2019). The library was prepared using RT-PCR. These reads were obtained on an Illumina HiSeq 2500. TCRdb cleaned the public reads at Q25 with fastp, built clones with MiXCR and kept in-frame beta chains. CDR3 protein sequences are deduplicated, and each keeps its most common genes and DNA. Present in this sample are 750,000 to 850,000 distinct CDR3 sequences, less than 20% of which were seen just once. Approximately 10% of the sample is in the top ten clones. The sequencing here drew on PBMCs from blood, taken around 5 days after vaccination. The receptors stem from a man aged 45 to 65 who received an inactivated influenza vaccine. Donor details come from another sample of the same person, matched by shared clones.

This clonotype appeared a few times. The chain is built from TRBV12-3 or TRBV12-4 and TRBJ2-1; possibly TRBD2 for D (5 bases). The CDR3 sequence is 15 residues long. V lost 3 bases and J lost 9, with 18 bases in between. CDR3 in DNA: TGTGCCAGCAGTTTCTCGGGGATCATGGGGTTTGAGCAGTTCTTC. Translating it yields CASSFSGIMGFEQFF.

The sample holds a few counts of this clonotype. This chain uses TRBV4-3 with TRBJ2-3; the match to TRBD1 covers 8 bases. The CDR3 totals 16 residues. CDR1 LGHNA and CDR2 YSLEER come from the germline V gene. V lost 1 base and J lost 3; bases outside the gene matches: 6. The CDR3 DNA reads as TGCGCCAGCAGCCAAGTTGGACAGGGAGCAACAGATACGCAGTATTTT. Translated, it gives CASSQVGQGATDTQYF.

The chain joins TRBV20-1 to TRBJ2-5; perhaps TRBD2 as D (5 bases). Germline CDR1 is DFQATT and CDR2 is SNEGSKA (reference sequence). This CDR3 contains 11 residues. With 3 bases removed from V and 3 bases from J, the gap between germline ends came to 5 bases. The CDR3 DNA reads as TGCAGTGCTAGGCGGGAAGAGACCCAGTACTTC. It yields the protein CSARREETQYF.

V and J are TRBV2 and TRBJ1-5, with no clear D. The CDR3 runs 13 residues. Germline loops: CDR1 SNHLY, CDR2 FYNNEI. V dropped 3 bases and J dropped 0 bases, with 3 bases sitting between them. The CDR3 bases are TGTGCCAGCAGTGATTATAGCAATCAGCCCCAGCATTTT. As protein: CASSDYSNQPQHF.

The V call is TRBV5-6, the J call TRBJ2-7; TRBD1 might be the D (6 bases). V was shortened by 5 bases and J by 1 base, with 16 bases between the two germline ends. The CDR3 spans 15 residues. CDR1 and CDR2 from the germline V gene are SGHDT and YYEEEE. The DNA of the CDR3 is TGTGCCAGCAGTACCCACAGGGCCCTGTCCTACGAGCAGTACTTC. Translated, it gives CASSTHRALSYEQYF.

This clonotype was observed a handful of times. The rearrangement joins TRBV6-2 or TRBV6-3 to TRBJ2-3; a possible D gene is TRBD2 (6 bases). The CDR3 extends over 16 amino acids. V gave up 6 bases and J gave up 0 bases, with 16 bases separating them. Germline assignment: CDR1 MNHEY and CDR2 SVGEGT. The CDR3 DNA sequence: TGTGCCAGCAGCTCTGGTAGTCTAGCGAGCACAGATACGCAGTATTTT. Amino acids: CASSSGSLASTDTQYF.

The rearrangement uses TRBV7-9 and TRBJ2-2; a possible D gene is TRBD1 (6 bases). Per germline, CDR1 SEHNR and CDR2 FQNEAQ (reference sequence). Trimming cost V 5 bases and J 4 bases, with 17 bases left between them. The CDR3 is made up of 16 amino acids. As DNA, the CDR3 is TGTGCCAGCAGCCTCATATCCGGGACAACCACCGGGGAGCTGTTTTTT. Its protein product is CASSLISGTTTGELFF.

This clonotype has a handful of counts. The chain is built from TRBV14 and TRBJ2-2; 8 bases line up with TRBD1. The CDR3 is 16 residues long. Looked up from germline, CDR1 is SGHDN and CDR2 is FVKESK. V was pared by 3 bases and J by 4 bases, with 7 bases of the junction left unmatched. The CDR3 DNA is TGTGCCAGCAGCCAGAGACAGGGGTTGGGCACCGGGGAGCTGTTTTTT. This gives the protein CASSQRQGLGTGELFF.